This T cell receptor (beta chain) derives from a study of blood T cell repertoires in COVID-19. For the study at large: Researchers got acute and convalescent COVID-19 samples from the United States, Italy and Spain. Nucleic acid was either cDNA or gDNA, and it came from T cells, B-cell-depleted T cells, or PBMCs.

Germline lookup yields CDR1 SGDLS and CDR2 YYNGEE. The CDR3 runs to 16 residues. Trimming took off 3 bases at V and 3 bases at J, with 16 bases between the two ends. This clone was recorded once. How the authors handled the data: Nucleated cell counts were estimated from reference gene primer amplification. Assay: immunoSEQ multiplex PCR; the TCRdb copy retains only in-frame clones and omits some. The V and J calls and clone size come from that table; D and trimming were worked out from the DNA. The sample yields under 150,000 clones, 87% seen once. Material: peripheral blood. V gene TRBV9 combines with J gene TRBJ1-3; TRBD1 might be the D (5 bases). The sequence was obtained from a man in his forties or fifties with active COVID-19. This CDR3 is CASSEGPPRSGNTIYF. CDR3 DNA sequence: TGTGCCAGCAGCGAGGGGCCGCCGCGGAGTGGAAACACCATATATTTT.